Listed below are T cell receptor beta chains from one sample, sequenced in a study of identical twins. TCRdb re-called the 5' RACE reads with MiXCR, one entry per CDR3 protein. The table has 400,000 to 500,000 distinct CDR3 sequences, less than 20% seen once. Specimen: naive T cells sorted from blood. Source of these receptors: a man in his fifties or sixties in good health. Each CDR3 is given with its conserved first and last residue. Fields, in order: clone size, V gene, J gene, D gene, CDR3 protein, CDR3 DNA. A D gene is named only where the DNA matches it firmly. Clone size, where shown, is once, few, many, or a class for clones that have expanded.

-	TRBV11-1	TRBJ2-1	TRBD1	CASTPLTGATYNEQFF	TGTGCCAGCACCCCGCTGACAGGGGCAACCTACAATGAGCAGTTCTTC
few	TRBV15	TRBJ1-4	-	CATSRVKGSNEKLFF	TGTGCCACCAGCAGAGTCAAGGGATCTAATGAAAAACTGTTTTTT
many	TRBV5-8	TRBJ2-3	-	CASSPGTPTDTQYF	TGTGCCAGCAGCCCGGGGACCCCCACAGATACGCAGTATTTT
many	TRBV20-1	TRBJ1-6	TRBD1	CSASAGGGNSPLHF	TGCAGTGCTAGCGCAGGGGGAGGTAATTCACCCCTCCACTTT
-	TRBV4-1	TRBJ1-6	-	CASSQGGRPGPSPLHF	TGCGCCAGCAGCCAAGGGGGTCGGCCAGGGCCCTCACCCCTCCACTTT
few	TRBV12-3/TRBV12-4	TRBJ2-5	-	CASSSGGQQETQYF	TGTGCCAGCAGCTCCGGGGGACAGCAAGAGACCCAGTACTTC
-	TRBV20-1	TRBJ1-2	TRBD1	CSPRTGPRTNYGYTF	TGCAGTCCAAGGACAGGGCCCCGGACTAACTATGGCTACACCTTC
-	TRBV7-2	TRBJ2-1	TRBD2	CASSPGTSGRANEQFF	TGTGCCAGCAGCCCTGGGACTAGCGGGAGGGCCAATGAGCAGTTCTTC
-	TRBV6-1	TRBJ2-1	-	CASRRQGLTYNEQFF	TGTGCCAGCAGACGACAGGGACTAACCTACAATGAGCAGTTCTTC
many	TRBV4-2	TRBJ2-1	-	CASSQDPRNPYNEQFF	TGTGCCAGCAGCCAAGACCCCCGGAACCCATACAATGAGCAGTTCTTC
few	TRBV24-1	TRBJ2-7	TRBD2	CATSGGGSSYEQYF	TGTGCCACCAGCGGGGGGGGGAGTTCCTACGAGCAGTACTTC
many	TRBV5-1	TRBJ2-3	TRBD2	CASSSSGRDGDTQYF	TGCGCCAGCAGCTCTAGCGGGAGGGATGGAGATACGCAGTATTTT
few	TRBV29-1	TRBJ2-3	-	CSFRGRVTDTQYF	TGCAGCTTCAGGGGCAGGGTGACAGATACGCAGTATTTT
many	TRBV10-3	TRBJ2-1	-	CAISESGGNEQFF	TGTGCCATCAGTGAGTCTGGAGGCAATGAGCAGTTCTTC
many	TRBV4-3	TRBJ1-2	-	CASSNPGGYGYTF	TGCGCCAGCAGCAACCCCGGGGGATATGGCTACACCTTC
-	TRBV11-2	TRBJ2-7	-	CASSFWESSYEQYF	TGTGCCAGCAGCTTCTGGGAGAGCTCCTACGAGCAGTACTTC
many	TRBV27	TRBJ2-2	TRBD1	CASSLFGTGVNTGELFF	TGTGCCAGCAGTTTATTCGGGACAGGGGTGAACACCGGGGAGCTGTTTTTT
-	TRBV3-1	TRBJ2-5	TRBD1	CASSHPGTGYQETQYF	TGTGCCAGCAGCCATCCCGGGACAGGCTACCAAGAGACCCAGTACTTC
-	TRBV4-2	TRBJ2-2	TRBD2	CASSQGLAGVGELFF	TGTGCCAGCAGCCAGGGACTAGCGGGGGTCGGGGAGCTGTTTTTT
many	TRBV4-1	TRBJ1-1	-	CASSQDSRGPMNTEAFF	TGCGCCAGCAGCCAAGATTCCAGGGGACCAATGAACACTGAAGCTTTCTTT
-	TRBV28	TRBJ2-3	-	CASSLALDTQYF	TGTGCCAGCAGTTTAGCCTTAGATACGCAGTATTTT
-	TRBV12-3/TRBV12-4	TRBJ2-5	TRBD1	CASSFGTAGTQYF	TGTGCCAGCAGTTTTGGGACAGCCGGGACCCAGTACTTC
many	TRBV27	TRBJ2-1	TRBD1	CASSLTGGGRIGGTSYNEQFF	TGTGCCAGCAGTCTCACAGGGGGCGGGAGAATCGGGGGGACTTCCTACAATGAGCAGTTCTTC
-	TRBV20-1	TRBJ2-2	-	CSARDPVANTGELFF	TGCAGTGCTAGAGATCCGGTAGCAAACACCGGGGAGCTGTTTTTT
-	TRBV27	TRBJ1-1	-	CASSFRWARGRPPMNTEAFF	TGTGCCAGCAGTTTTCGGTGGGCCCGGGGACGGCCCCCGATGAACACTGAAGCTTTCTTT
many	TRBV7-2	TRBJ2-1	-	CASSLVTGFVNEQFF	TGTGCCAGCAGCTTAGTAACGGGCTTTGTCAATGAGCAGTTCTTC
many	TRBV5-1	TRBJ1-4	-	CASSLEGVGEKLFF	TGCGCCAGCAGCTTGGAGGGGGTTGGTGAAAAACTGTTTTTT
few	TRBV29-1	TRBJ2-7	TRBD2	CSVAGGRDIYEQYF	TGCAGCGTTGCGGGCGGGAGGGACATCTACGAGCAGTACTTC
few	TRBV29-1	TRBJ2-3	TRBD1	CSVGGTGSPTDTQYF	TGCAGCGTTGGCGGGACAGGATCACCCACAGATACGCAGTATTTT
many	TRBV14	TRBJ2-1	TRBD2	CASSLTLAGGDSSYNEQFF	TGTGCCAGCAGCCTGACCCTAGCGGGAGGGGATAGCTCCTACAATGAGCAGTTCTTC
few	TRBV10-3	TRBJ2-3	-	CAIKKAGSGTDTQYF	TGTGCCATTAAAAAGGCAGGGTCGGGCACAGATACGCAGTATTTT